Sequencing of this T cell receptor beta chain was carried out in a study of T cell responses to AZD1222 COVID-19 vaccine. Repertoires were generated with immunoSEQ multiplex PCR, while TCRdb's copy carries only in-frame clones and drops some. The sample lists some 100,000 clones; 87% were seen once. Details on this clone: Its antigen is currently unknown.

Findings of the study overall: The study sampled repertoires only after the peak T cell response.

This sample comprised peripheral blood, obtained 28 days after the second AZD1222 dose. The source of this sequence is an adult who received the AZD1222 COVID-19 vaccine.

CDR3 region: CSAKRWVAGANVLTF. The CDR3 DNA follows: TGCAGCGCTAAAAGATGGGTGGCTGGGGCCAACGTCCTGACTTTC. V is TRBV29-1 and J is TRBJ2-6; no clear D. The V and J ends lost 7 bases and 2 bases respectively, with 15 bases between them. The CDR3 spans 15 residues. Germline lookup yields CDR1 SQVTM and CDR2 ANQGSEA.